One sample yielded the 11 T cell receptor beta chains listed below, sequenced in a study of human versus mouse CDR3 diversity and MHC coevolution. Libraries were prepared by immunoSEQ multiplex PCR; TCRdb keeps only in-frame clonotypes and omits some of them. Here the sample spans about 81,000 clones, 90% to 95% being singletons. What was sequenced was naive CD4+ T cells from blood. The subset denotes: CD45RO-negative CD62L-positive naive CD4 T cells. The source of these receptors is a person aged 25-75 years in good health.

This sequence joins TRBV6-1 and TRBJ2-1, with TRBD1 matching 8 bases. Germline V CDR1 and CDR2: MNHNS, SASEGT. The V and J ends lost 6 bases and 4 bases, in that order; junction bases with no gene match: 8. The CDR3 contains 15 residues. The CDR3 is CASRTDRGFYNEQFF. The CDR3 coding sequence is TGTGCCAGCAGAACCGACAGGGGATTTTACAATGAGCAGTTCTTC.

The rearrangement uses TRBV7-8 and TRBJ1-5; weak D call: TRBD1 (5 bases). CDR1 and CDR2 (germline): SGHVS, FQNEAQ. This CDR3 region has 15 residues. The V end lost 1 base, the J end lost 3 bases, and 10 bases lay between the germline ends. The CDR3 is CASSLVGAFNQPQHF. The CDR3 DNA reads TGTGCCAGCAGCTTAGTAGGGGCCTTCAATCAGCCCCAGCATTTT.

The chain uses TRBV5-4 and TRBJ2-1; 9 nucleotides agree with TRBD1. Per the germline V gene, CDR1 is SGHNT and CDR2 is YYREEE (reference sequence). V lost 4 bases and J lost 2; bases outside the gene matches: 4. CDR3 size: 15 residues. CDR3 nucleotide sequence: TGTGCCAGCAGCGGCCGACAGGGGGCCTACAATGAGCAGTTCTTC. This encodes CASSGRQGAYNEQFF.

In its sample, this clone was seen once. This chain connects TRBV5-1 to TRBJ2-5; TRBD2 might be the D (5 bases). The end of the DNA fits TRBJ2-7 better, so the J call may be wrong. The CDR3 loop spans 14 amino acids. The germline V gene has CDR1 SGHRS and CDR2 YFSETQ. CDR3 protein: CASRTQGSSYEQYF. In nucleotides, the CDR3 is TGCGCCAGCAGAACTCAAGGGAGCTCCTACGAGCAGTACTTC.

A single count supports this clone. The chain combines TRBV18 with TRBJ2-1; D uncertain. CDR1 and CDR2 (germline): KGHSH, LQKENI. There are 13 residues in the CDR3. The V and J ends lost 5 bases and 6 bases respectively, with 11 bases between them. The CDR3 DNA sequence: TGTGCCAGCTCAGTCGTAGAAACCAATGAGCAGTTCTTC. The encoded protein is CASSVVETNEQFF.

V and J are TRBV19 and TRBJ2-2; 8 bases match TRBD1. The CDR3 totals 14 residues. CDR1 is LNHDA and CDR2 is SQIVND in the germline V gene (reference sequence). V shed 7 bases and J 5 bases; nucleotides not matched to a gene: 6. In DNA, the CDR3 is TGTGCCAGTAACAAACAGGGGGGTACCGGGGAGCTGTTTTTT. Its protein is CASNKQGGTGELFF.

The chain combines TRBV5-6 with TRBJ1-5; no definite D call. The germline gives CDR1 SGHDT, CDR2 YYEEEE. The V and J ends lost 4 bases and 7 bases respectively, with 12 bases between them. CDR3 size: 13 residues. The CDR3 DNA is TGTGCCAGCAGCCTGGGAGTCTTGCAGCCCCAGCATTTT. Amino acids: CASSLGVLQPQHF.

The chain joins TRBV7-9 to TRBJ1-5; a weak D match, TRBD1 (5 bases). This CDR3 is built from 15 residues. In germline, CDR1 is SEHNR, CDR2 FQNEAQ (reference sequence). The V end lost 4 bases, the J end lost 6 bases, and 16 bases lay between the germline ends. CDR3 DNA sequence: TGTGCCAGCAGCTCGCCCGGGGACTTAGGTCAGCCCCAGCATTTT. Its protein is CASSSPGDLGQPQHF.

This clone showed up just once. This rearrangement joins TRBV30 to TRBJ1-1, with D uncertain. V shed 1 base and J shed 4 bases, with 10 bases lying between them. CDR1 is GTSNPN, CDR2 SVGIG, per germline (reference sequence). The CDR3 is 13 amino acids. CDR3 in amino acids: CAWSGPSSTEAFF. CDR3 in DNA: TGTGCCTGGAGTGGCCCGAGTAGCACTGAAGCTTTCTTT. Variable domain in full (rest from reference TRBV30 and TRBJ1-1): SQTIHQWPATLVQPVGSPLSLECTVEGTSNPNLYWYRQAAGRGLQLLFYSVGIGQISSEVPQNLSASRPQDRQFILSSKKLLLSDSGFYLCAWSGPSSTEAFFGQGTRLTVV.

This chain uses TRBV19 with TRBJ2-7; TRBD1 is a possible D gene (6 bases). Trimming pared 4 bases from V and 3 bases from J, leaving 13 bases between. The CDR3 is 14 residues long. Germline CDR1 is LNHDA and CDR2 is SQIVND (reference sequence). The CDR3 reads CASSKQGFGYEQYF. The DNA for the CDR3 is TGTGCCAGTAGTAAACAGGGATTCGGCTACGAGCAGTACTTC.

The chain carries TRBV11-1 and TRBJ2-1, with D maybe TRBD2 (5 bases). CDR1 SGHAT and CDR2 FQDESV come from the germline V gene (reference sequence). The V end was cut by 1 base, the J end by 3 bases, with 10 bases between. CDR3 length: 15 residues. The CDR3, as DNA: TGTGCCAGCAGCTTAGGCAGCGGTTTCTACAATGAGCAGTTCTTC. Protein sequence: CASSLGSGFYNEQFF.